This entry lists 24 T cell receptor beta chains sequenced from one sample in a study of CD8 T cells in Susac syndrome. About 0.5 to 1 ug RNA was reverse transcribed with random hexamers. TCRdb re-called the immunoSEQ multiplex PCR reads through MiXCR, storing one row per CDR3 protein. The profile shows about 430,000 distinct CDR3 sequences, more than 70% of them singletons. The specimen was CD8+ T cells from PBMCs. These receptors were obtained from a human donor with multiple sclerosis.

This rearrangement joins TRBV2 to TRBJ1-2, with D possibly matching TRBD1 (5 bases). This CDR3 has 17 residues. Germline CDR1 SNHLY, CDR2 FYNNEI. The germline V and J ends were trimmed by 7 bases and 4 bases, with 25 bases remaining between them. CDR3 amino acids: CASKIPPSGALPYGYTF. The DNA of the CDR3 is TGTGCCAGCAAAATCCCCCCCTCCGGGGCTCTACCCTATGGCTACACCTTC.

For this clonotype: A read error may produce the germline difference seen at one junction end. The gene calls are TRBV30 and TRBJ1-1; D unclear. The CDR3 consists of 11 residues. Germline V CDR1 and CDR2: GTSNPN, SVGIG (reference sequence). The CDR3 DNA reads TGCTTAGGTCAAACGAACACTGAAGCTTTCTTT. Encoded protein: CLGQTNTEAFF.

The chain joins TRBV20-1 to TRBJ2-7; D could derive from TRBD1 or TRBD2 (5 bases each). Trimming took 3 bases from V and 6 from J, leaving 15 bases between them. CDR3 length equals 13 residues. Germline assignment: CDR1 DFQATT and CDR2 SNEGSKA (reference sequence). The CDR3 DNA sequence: TGCAGTGCTAGGAAGCAGGGAGAGGGCGAGCAGTACTTC. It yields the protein CSARKQGEGEQYF.

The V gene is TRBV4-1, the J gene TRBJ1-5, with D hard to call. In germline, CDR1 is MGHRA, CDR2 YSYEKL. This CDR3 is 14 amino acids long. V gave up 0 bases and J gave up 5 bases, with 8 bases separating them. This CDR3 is CASSQDSFDQPQHF. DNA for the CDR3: TGCGCCAGCAGCCAAGATTCGTTCGATCAGCCCCAGCATTTT.

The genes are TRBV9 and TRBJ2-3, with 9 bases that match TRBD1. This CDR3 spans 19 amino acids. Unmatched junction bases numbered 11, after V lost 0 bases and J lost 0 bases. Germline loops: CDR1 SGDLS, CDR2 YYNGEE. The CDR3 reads CASSVGDRAPVSSTDTQYF. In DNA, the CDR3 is TGTGCCAGCAGCGTAGGGGACAGGGCACCAGTTTCTAGCACAGATACGCAGTATTTT.

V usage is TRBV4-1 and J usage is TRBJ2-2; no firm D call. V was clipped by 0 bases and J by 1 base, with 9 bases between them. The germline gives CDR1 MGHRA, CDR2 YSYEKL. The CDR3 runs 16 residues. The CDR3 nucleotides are TGCGCCAGCAGCCAAGAAAGGGAAGGGAACACCGGGGAGCTGTTTTTT. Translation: CASSQEREGNTGELFF.

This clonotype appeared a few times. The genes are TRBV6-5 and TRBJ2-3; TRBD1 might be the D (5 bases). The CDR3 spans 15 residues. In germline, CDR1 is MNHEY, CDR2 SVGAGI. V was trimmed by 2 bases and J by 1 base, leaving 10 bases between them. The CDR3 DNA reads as TGTGCCAGCAGTTACGGACAATGGGGCACAGATACGCAGTATTTT. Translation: CASSYGQWGTDTQYF.

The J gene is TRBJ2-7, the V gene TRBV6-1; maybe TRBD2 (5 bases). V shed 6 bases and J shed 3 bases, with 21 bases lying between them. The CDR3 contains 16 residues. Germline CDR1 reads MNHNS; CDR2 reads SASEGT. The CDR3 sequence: CASSTEITEALYEQYF. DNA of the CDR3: TGTGCCAGCAGCACCGAGATTACGGAGGCCCTCTACGAGCAGTACTTC.

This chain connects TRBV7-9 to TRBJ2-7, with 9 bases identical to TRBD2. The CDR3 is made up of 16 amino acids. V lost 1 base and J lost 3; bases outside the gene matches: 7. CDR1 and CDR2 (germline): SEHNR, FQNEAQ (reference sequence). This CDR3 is CASSLGASGTNYEQYF. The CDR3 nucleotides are TGTGCCAGCAGCTTAGGGGCTAGCGGGACTAACTACGAGCAGTACTTC.

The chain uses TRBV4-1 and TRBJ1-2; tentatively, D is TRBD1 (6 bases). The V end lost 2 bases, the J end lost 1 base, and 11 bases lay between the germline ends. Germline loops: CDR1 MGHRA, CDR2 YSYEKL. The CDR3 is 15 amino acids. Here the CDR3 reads CASSQYRAVNYGYTF. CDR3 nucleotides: TGCGCCAGCAGCCAATACAGGGCAGTTAACTATGGCTACACCTTC.

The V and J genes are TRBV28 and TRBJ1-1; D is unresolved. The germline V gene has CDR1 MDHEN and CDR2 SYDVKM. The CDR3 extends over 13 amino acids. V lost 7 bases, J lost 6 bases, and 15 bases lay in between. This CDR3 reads CASKWFRAAEAFF. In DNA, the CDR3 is TGTGCCAGCAAATGGTTCCGGGCGGCTGAAGCTTTCTTT.

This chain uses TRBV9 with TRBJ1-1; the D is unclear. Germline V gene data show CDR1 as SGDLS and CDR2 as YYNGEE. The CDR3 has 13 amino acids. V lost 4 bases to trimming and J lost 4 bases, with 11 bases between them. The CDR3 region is CASSLSDGTEAFF. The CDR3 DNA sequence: TGTGCCAGCAGCCTTTCGGACGGCACTGAAGCTTTCTTT.

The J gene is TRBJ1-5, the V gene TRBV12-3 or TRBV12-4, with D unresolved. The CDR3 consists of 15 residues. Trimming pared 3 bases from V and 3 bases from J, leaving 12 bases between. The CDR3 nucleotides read TGTGCCAGCAGTTTTACCCTACAGCCCAATCAGCCCCAGCATTTT. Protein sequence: CASSFTLQPNQPQHF.

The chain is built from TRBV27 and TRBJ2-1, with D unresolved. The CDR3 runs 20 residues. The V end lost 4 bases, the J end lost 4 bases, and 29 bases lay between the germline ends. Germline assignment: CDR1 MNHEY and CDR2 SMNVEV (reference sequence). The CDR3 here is CASSSARSGSTQFVYNEQFF. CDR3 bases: TGTGCCAGCAGTTCGGCGAGATCCGGGTCTACCCAGTTTGTATACAATGAGCAGTTCTTC.

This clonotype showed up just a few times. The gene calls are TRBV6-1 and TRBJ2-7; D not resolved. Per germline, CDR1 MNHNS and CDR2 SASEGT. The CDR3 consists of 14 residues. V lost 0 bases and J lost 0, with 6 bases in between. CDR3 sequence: CASSEAGNSYEQYF. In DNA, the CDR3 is TGTGCCAGCAGTGAAGCAGGGAACTCCTACGAGCAGTACTTC.

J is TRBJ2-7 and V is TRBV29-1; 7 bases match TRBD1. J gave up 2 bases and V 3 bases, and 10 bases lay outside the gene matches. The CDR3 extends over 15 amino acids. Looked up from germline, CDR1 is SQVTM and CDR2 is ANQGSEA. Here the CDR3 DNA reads TGCAGCGTTGAGATCCCCACACAGGGGCCCTACGAGCAGTACTTC. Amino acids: CSVEIPTQGPYEQYF.

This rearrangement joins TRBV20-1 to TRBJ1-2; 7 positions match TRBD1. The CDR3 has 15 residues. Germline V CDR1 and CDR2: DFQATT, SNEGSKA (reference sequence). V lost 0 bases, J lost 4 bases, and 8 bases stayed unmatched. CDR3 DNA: TGCAGTGCTAGAGATCGGAGGGGGCTAAGCTATGGCTACACCTTC. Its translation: CSARDRRGLSYGYTF.

CDR3 loop: CASSVEGVAQETQYF. The CDR3, as DNA: TGTGCCAGCAGCGTAGAGGGGGTCGCGCAAGAGACCCAGTACTTC. The V gene is TRBV9, the J gene TRBJ2-5; tentatively, D is TRBD1 (6 bases). The CDR3 spans 15 residues. The V gene lost 0 bases and the J gene lost 2 bases, with 11 bases spanning the gap. Per the germline V gene, CDR1 is SGDLS and CDR2 is YYNGEE.

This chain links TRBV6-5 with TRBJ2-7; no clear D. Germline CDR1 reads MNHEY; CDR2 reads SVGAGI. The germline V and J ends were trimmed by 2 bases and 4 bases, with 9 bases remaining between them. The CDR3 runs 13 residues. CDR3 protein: CASSYDIEYEQYF. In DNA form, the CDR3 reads TGTGCCAGCAGTTACGATATCGAATACGAGCAGTACTTC.

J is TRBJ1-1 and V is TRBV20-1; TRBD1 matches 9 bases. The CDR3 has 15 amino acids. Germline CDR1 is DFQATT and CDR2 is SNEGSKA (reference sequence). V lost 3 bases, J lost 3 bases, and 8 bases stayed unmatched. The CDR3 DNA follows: TGCAGTGCTAGTGACCCGGGACAGGGCTACACTGAAGCTTTCTTT. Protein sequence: CSASDPGQGYTEAFF.

The CDR3 DNA follows: TGTGCCAGCAGTGAACCACCGGGACAGGGGGTCTCTGAAGCTTTCTTT. It codes for CASSEPPGQGVSEAFF. V is TRBV6-1 and J is TRBJ1-1, with TRBD1 matching over 11 bases. Losses at the gene ends were 2 bases for V and 6 bases for J; bases not matched to a gene: 8. This CDR3 is 16 amino acids long. Germline CDR1 is MNHNS and CDR2 is SASEGT.

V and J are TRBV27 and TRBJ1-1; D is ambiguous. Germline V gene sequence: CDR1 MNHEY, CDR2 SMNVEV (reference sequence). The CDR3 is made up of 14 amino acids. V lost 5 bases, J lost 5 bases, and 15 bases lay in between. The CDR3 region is CASSLDHSQTEAFF. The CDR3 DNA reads TGTGCCAGCAGTCTTGACCACTCCCAAACTGAAGCTTTCTTT.

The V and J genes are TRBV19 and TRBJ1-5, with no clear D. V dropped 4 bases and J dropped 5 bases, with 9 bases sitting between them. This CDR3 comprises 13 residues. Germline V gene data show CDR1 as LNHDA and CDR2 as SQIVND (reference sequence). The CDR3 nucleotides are TGTGCCAGTAGTACCGGCATGTATCAGCCCCAGCATTTT. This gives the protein CASSTGMYQPQHF.

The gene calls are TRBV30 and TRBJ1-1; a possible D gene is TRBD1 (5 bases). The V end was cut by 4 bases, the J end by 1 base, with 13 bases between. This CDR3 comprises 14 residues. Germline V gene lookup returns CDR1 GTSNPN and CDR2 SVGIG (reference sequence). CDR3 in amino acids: CAWTEGRANTEAFF. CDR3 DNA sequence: TGTGCCTGGACCGAGGGGAGGGCGAACACTGAAGCTTTCTTT.